This T cell receptor (beta chain) was captured in a study of blood T cell repertoires in COVID-19. The overall study: The United States, Italy and Spain supplied acute and convalescent COVID-19 samples. PBMCs, B-cell-depleted T cells, or T cells provided the cDNA or gDNA that made up the material.

How the authors handled the data: Reference gene primer amplification in the assay estimated nucleated cell counts. The assay was immunoSEQ multiplex PCR, and TCRdb's table has in-frame clones only and misses some. V and J calls and clone size are as listed in that table; D and trimming were resolved from the DNA. The repertoire holds about 210,000 clones, with 82% as singletons. The length of the CDR3 is 14 residues. Trimming took 5 bases from V and 3 from J; bases not matched to a gene: 6. Germline CDR1 is MNHEY and CDR2 is SMNVEV (reference sequence). The chain employs TRBV27 and TRBJ2-5; 7 bases are a match to TRBD1. The source material was peripheral blood. The TCR comes from a woman aged 40 to 50 with acute or convalescent COVID-19. CDR3 residues: CASSPGDREETQYF. For the CDR3, the DNA is TGTGCCAGCAGTCCCGGGGACAGAGAAGAGACCCAGTACTTC.